This T cell receptor beta chain was documented in a study of T cell responses to AZD1222 COVID-19 vaccine. The study, taken as a whole, reports: Of the AZD1222 recipients, only five to seven were seropositive at baseline.

V was cut by 7 bases and J by 5 bases, with 15 bases left in between. Germline V CDR1 and CDR2: SNHLY, FYNNEI. This CDR3 is 14 amino acids long. Concerning this clone: Its specificity is unknown.

Sequencing was performed with immunoSEQ multiplex PCR; in TCRdb, only in-frame clones are kept and a portion is missing. The sample records 150,000 to 200,000 clones, approximately 90% being singletons. The sequence was collected from an adult in good health. The chain joins TRBV2 to TRBJ2-1; perhaps TRBD1 as D (5 bases). This specimen was peripheral blood, taken on day 0 of AZD1222 vaccination. CDR3 nucleotide sequence: TGTGCCAGCACAACACCGCTACAGGACAATGAGCAGTTCTTC. Translated: CASTTPLQDNEQFF.